A single sample gave rise to the 30 T cell receptor beta chains below, sequenced in a study of T cell responses to AZD1222 COVID-19 vaccine. This table comes from immunoSEQ multiplex PCR, and its TCRdb copy is limited to in-frame clones, with some not included. The data contain 100,000 to 120,000 clones, 75% to 90% of them singletons. Sequenced material: peripheral blood, taken 28 days after the second AZD1222 dose. These receptors originate from an adult who received the AZD1222 COVID-19 vaccine.

The chain links TRBV19 to TRBJ1-3; tentatively, D is TRBD1 (5 bases). V lost 2 bases, J lost 2 bases, and 22 bases lay in between. The CDR3 is made up of 19 amino acids. Germline CDR1 and CDR2: LNHDA and SQIVND (reference sequence). The CDR3 loop reads CASSILFRQGLRTGNTIYF. The CDR3, as DNA: TGTGCCAGTAGTATACTTTTCCGCCAGGGACTAAGAACTGGAAACACCATATATTTT.

The chain combines TRBV7-2 with TRBJ2-7, with D perhaps TRBD2 (6 bases). V was pared by 5 bases and J by 2 bases, with 22 bases between. CDR1 SGHTA and CDR2 FQGNSA come from the germline V gene. The length of the CDR3 is 17 residues. CDR3 sequence: CASSAAGTWNPTYEQYF. In nucleotides, the CDR3 is TGTGCCAGCAGCGCGGCCGGGACTTGGAACCCAACCTACGAGCAGTACTTC.

This chain connects TRBV2 to TRBJ2-7; tentatively, D is TRBD1 or TRBD2 (5 bases each). CDR1 and CDR2 from the germline V gene are SNHLY and FYNNEI. The V and J ends lost 5 bases and 2 bases respectively, with 13 bases between them. CDR3 length equals 14 residues. CDR3 in DNA: TGTGCCAGCAGTATTAGCCGGGGCCCCTACGAGCAGTACTTC. It yields the protein CASSISRGPYEQYF.

DNA for the CDR3: TGTGCCAGCAGCTTGGAACTGTATATGACTGAAGCTTTCTTT. Amino acid sequence: CASSLELYMTEAFF. This chain connects TRBV5-6 to TRBJ1-1; D unclear. Trimming stripped 0 bases from V and 5 bases from J, with 11 bases between. The CDR3 contains 14 residues. Germline values: CDR1 SGHDT, CDR2 YYEEEE.

This sequence joins TRBV3-1 (or the pseudogene TRBV3-2) and TRBJ1-2; 7 nucleotides match TRBD1. V gave up 6 bases and J gave up 4 bases; unmatched junction bases: 5. CDR1 and CDR2 (germline): LGHDT, YNNKEL (reference sequence). The CDR3 has 13 amino acids. CDR3 sequence (DNA): TGTGCCAGCAGGAGCGACAGGGTCTATGGCTACACCTTC. Translating it yields CASRSDRVYGYTF.

V gene TRBV27 combines with J gene TRBJ1-5; D call uncertain. The CDR3 extends over 13 amino acids. Germline V gene data show CDR1 as MNHEY and CDR2 as SMNVEV (reference sequence). With 9 bases removed from V and 3 bases from J, the gap between germline ends came to 12 bases. CDR3 loop: CASCKQHNQPQHF. Here the CDR3 DNA reads TGTGCCAGTTGCAAACAGCACAATCAGCCCCAGCATTTT.

This chain connects TRBV6-1 to TRBJ1-6; 7 nucleotides match TRBD1. The V segment lost 0 bases and the J segment 7 bases; nucleotides outside the gene matches: 3. Germline values: CDR1 MNHNS, CDR2 SASEGT. The CDR3 is 15 residues long. CDR3 nucleotide sequence: TGTGCCAGCAGTGAAGCAGGGGGCAGAAATTCACCCCTCCACTTT. Amino acids: CASSEAGGRNSPLHF.

This chain connects TRBV6-2 or TRBV6-3 to TRBJ2-2; a weak D match, TRBD2 (5 bases). V gave up 2 bases and J gave up 4 bases, with 8 bases separating them. Germline assignment: CDR1 MNHEY and CDR2 SVGEGT. This CDR3 is built from 14 residues. The CDR3 region has the DNA TGTGCCAGCAGTTACAGTGCGGGCACCGGGGAGCTGTTTTTT. Protein: CASSYSAGTGELFF.

This chain uses TRBV28 with TRBJ2-3; 16 nucleotides match TRBD2. The CDR3 covers 18 residues. Germline assignment: CDR1 MDHEN and CDR2 SYDVKM. V dropped 2 bases and J dropped 8; count of bases not matched to a gene: 10. The CDR3, as DNA: TGTGCCAGCAGTTTAAGGGCCGGGACTAGCGGGAGGGCCGTTACGCAGTATTTT. As protein: CASSLRAGTSGRAVTQYF. Together with reference TRBV28 and TRBJ2-3, the CDR3 gives the full variable domain: DVKVTQSSRYLVKRTGEKVFLECVQDMDHENMFWYRQDPGLGLRLIYFSYDVKMKEKGDIPEGYSVSREKKERFSLILESASTNQTSMYLCASSLRAGTSGRAVTQYFGPGTRLTVL.

The chain combines TRBV18 with TRBJ2-5, with D possibly TRBD1 on 6 matching bases. The germline CDR1 and CDR2 sequences are KGHSH and LQKENI. The CDR3 covers 15 residues. The germline V and J ends were trimmed by 0 bases and 4 bases, with 12 bases remaining between them. The CDR3 loop reads CASSPPSTRGETQYF. CDR3 DNA sequence: TGTGCCAGCTCACCACCATCTACCAGGGGAGAGACCCAGTACTTC.

The rearrangement links TRBV5-1 to TRBJ2-7, with no clear D. V lost 4 bases, J lost 1 base, and 9 bases lay in between. This CDR3 contains 13 residues. Germline values: CDR1 SGHRS, CDR2 YFSETQ. The CDR3 spells CASSPSGSYEQYF. The CDR3 nucleotides read TGCGCCAGCAGCCCCTCTGGATCCTACGAGCAGTACTTC. The full variable domain, rest sourced from reference TRBV5-1 and TRBJ2-7, is KAGVTQTPRYLIKTRGQQVTLSCSPISGHRSVSWYQQTPGQGLQFLFEYFSETQRNKGNFPGRFSGRQFSNSRSEMNVSTLELGDSALYLCASSPSGSYEQYFGPGTRLTVT.

The V and J genes are TRBV4-1 and TRBJ2-4; TRBD1 is a possible D gene (6 bases). V lost 1 base and J lost 2, with 12 bases in between. From germline, CDR1 is MGHRA and CDR2 YSYEKL. This CDR3 comprises 16 residues. The CDR3 coding sequence is TGCGCCAGCAGCCAAGTTGGGGGCGGGTCCAAAAACATTCAGTACTTC. Amino acids: CASSQVGGGSKNIQYF.

The chain combines TRBV7-2 with TRBJ1-2, with 9 bases fitting TRBD1. V lost 7 bases to trimming and J lost 7 bases; unmatched junction nucleotides: 7. This CDR3 contains 13 residues. From germline, CDR1 is SGHTA and CDR2 FQGNSA. The CDR3 loop reads CASNQQGAGGYTF. As DNA, the CDR3 is TGTGCCAGCAACCAACAGGGGGCCGGTGGCTACACCTTC. Full variable domain (remainder filled in from reference TRBV7-2 and TRBJ1-2): GAGVSQSPSNKVTEKGKDVELRCDPISGHTALYWYRQSLGQGLEFLIYFQGNSAPDKSGLPSDRFSAERTGGSVSTLTIQRTQQEDSAVYLCASNQQGAGGYTFGSGTRLTVV.

The chain links TRBV6-6 to TRBJ1-4, with D perhaps matching TRBD1 (5 bases). This CDR3 is built from 15 residues. V was trimmed by 4 bases and J by 5 bases, leaving 14 bases between them. The germline CDR1 and CDR2 sequences are MNHNY and SVGAGI (reference sequence). The CDR3 spells CASSFGGRTNEKLFF. The DNA of the CDR3 is TGTGCCAGCAGTTTTGGGGGGAGGACAAATGAAAAACTGTTTTTT.

The chain employs TRBV30 and TRBJ2-2, with 11 bases that match TRBD1. Trimming removed 4 bases from V and 2 bases from J; junction bases left unmatched: 3. This CDR3 is built from 15 residues. Germline lookup yields CDR1 GTSNPN and CDR2 SVGIG (reference sequence). CDR3 loop: CAWTGTGGNTGELFF. The CDR3 DNA follows: TGTGCCTGGACCGGGACAGGGGGAAACACCGGGGAGCTGTTTTTT. The complete variable domain, with remaining parts taken from reference TRBV30 and TRBJ2-2, reads SQTIHQWPATLVQPVGSPLSLECTVEGTSNPNLYWYRQAAGRGLQLLFYSVGIGQISSEVPQNLSASRPQDRQFILSSKKLLLSDSGFYLCAWTGTGGNTGELFFGEGSRLTVL.

The chain is built from TRBV18 and TRBJ2-7, with 7 bases lining up with TRBD1. The CDR3 consists of 15 residues. V gave up 6 bases and J gave up 4 bases; unmatched junction bases: 12. The germline CDR1 and CDR2 sequences are KGHSH and LQKENI. The CDR3 coding sequence is TGTGCCAGCTCGCAGGTTAGGGACAGCCAGTACGAGCAGTACTTC. This translates into CASSQVRDSQYEQYF.

V is TRBV19 and J is TRBJ2-3; TRBD2 might be the D (6 bases). The CDR3 consists of 15 residues. Germline CDR1 is LNHDA and CDR2 is SQIVND (reference sequence). V gave up 3 bases and J gave up 1 base, with 11 bases separating them. CDR3 coding DNA: TGTGCCAGTAGTATCGGATCGGGGGGCACAGATACGCAGTATTTT. This gives the protein CASSIGSGGTDTQYF.

The V and J genes are TRBV6-6 and TRBJ1-2; D unclear. V was trimmed by 0 bases and J by 3 bases, leaving 5 bases between them. CDR1 and CDR2 (germline): MNHNY, SVGAGI (reference sequence). CDR3 size: 13 residues. The CDR3 nucleotides read TGTGCCAGCAGTTACTCTGGGGACTATGGCTACACCTTC. This encodes CASSYSGDYGYTF.

The CDR3 loop reads CASSFPTGNRPNEAFF. As DNA, the CDR3 is TGTGCCAGCAGTTTTCCTACAGGTAACCGCCCAAATGAAGCTTTCTTT. The V gene is TRBV28, the J gene TRBJ1-1, with D perhaps TRBD1 (5 bases). This CDR3 spans 16 amino acids. Germline CDR1 and CDR2: MDHEN and SYDVKM. Trimming took 3 bases from V and 7 from J, leaving 21 bases between them. Complete variable domain (other parts from reference TRBV28 and TRBJ1-1): DVKVTQSSRYLVKRTGEKVFLECVQDMDHENMFWYRQDPGLGLRLIYFSYDVKMKEKGDIPEGYSVSREKKERFSLILESASTNQTSMYLCASSFPTGNRPNEAFFGQGTRLTVV.

The V gene is TRBV12-3 or TRBV12-4, the J gene TRBJ2-7; D not certain. The CDR3 sequence is 13 residues long. V shed 3 bases and J shed 2 bases, with 8 bases lying between them. The CDR3 here is CASSLAEPYEQYF. The DNA of the CDR3 is TGTGCCAGCAGTTTGGCAGAACCCTACGAGCAGTACTTC.

The chain couples TRBV18 to TRBJ1-5; tentatively, D is TRBD1 (6 bases). This CDR3 has 13 residues. In germline, CDR1 is KGHSH, CDR2 LQKENI. V was cut by 2 bases and J by 7 bases, with 9 bases left in between. CDR3 DNA: TGTGCCAGCTCACCAATACAGGGACAGCCCCAGCATTTT. Translated: CASSPIQGQPQHF.

The chain links TRBV28 to TRBJ1-5, with 7 nucleotides matching TRBD1. Germline V gene lookup returns CDR1 MDHEN and CDR2 SYDVKM. V shed 0 bases, J shed 7 bases, and the junction held 9 bases outside the gene matches. This CDR3 spans 16 amino acids. DNA of the CDR3: TGTGCCAGCAGTTTATGGCGGCTAACAGGGGACCAGCCCCAGCATTTT. Protein product: CASSLWRLTGDQPQHF.

CDR3 DNA: TGTGCCAGCAGCCGTCGCGGCTCTGGAAACACCATATATTTT. This codes for CASSRRGSGNTIYF. The rearrangement joins TRBV3-1 (or the pseudogene TRBV3-2) to TRBJ1-3; no clear D gene. Trimming removed 4 bases from V and 0 bases from J, with 7 bases in between. The germline V gene encodes CDR1 LGHDT and CDR2 YNNKEL (reference sequence). The CDR3 has 14 amino acids.

The chain uses TRBV18 and TRBJ2-5, with a tentative D call TRBD2 (6 bases). Germline V lookup: CDR1 KGHSH, CDR2 LQKENI. V was clipped by 1 base and J by 3 bases, with 9 bases between them. There are 14 residues in the CDR3. CDR3 loop: CASSPRGLEETQYF. The CDR3 bases are TGTGCCAGCTCACCACGGGGACTCGAAGAGACCCAGTACTTC.

DNA of the CDR3: TGTGCCAGCAGCTTAGAAGGTCTATCCTACAATGAGCAGTTCTTC. Its protein is CASSLEGLSYNEQFF. This chain uses TRBV7-2 with TRBJ2-1, with unresolved D. The CDR3 contains 15 residues. CDR1 and CDR2 (germline): SGHTA, FQGNSA. The germline V and J ends were trimmed by 1 base and 1 base, with 8 bases remaining between them.

The rearrangement links TRBV11-2 to TRBJ2-7; no reliable D call. The V gene lost 1 base and the J gene lost 6 bases, with 7 bases spanning the gap. Germline loops: CDR1 SGHAT, CDR2 FQNNGV. The CDR3 totals 12 residues. The CDR3 sequence is CASSLAGSEQYF. In DNA form, the CDR3 reads TGTGCCAGCAGCTTAGCTGGAAGCGAGCAGTACTTC. Full variable domain (outside the CDR3, taken from reference TRBV11-2 and TRBJ2-7): EAGVAQSPRYKIIEKRQSVAFWCNPISGHATLYWYQQILGQGPKLLIQFQNNGVVDDSQLPKDRFSAERLKGVDSTLKIQPAKLEDSAVYLCASSLAGSEQYFGPGTRLTVT.

In its sample, this clone was seen once. The CDR3 sequence is CASSPGLSGSYNEQFF. The CDR3 DNA sequence: TGTGCCAGCAGCCCCGGTCTCAGCGGGAGTTACAATGAGCAGTTCTTC. This chain joins TRBV7-3 and TRBJ2-1; 8 bases map to TRBD2. V lost 5 bases to trimming and J lost 4 bases; unmatched junction nucleotides: 10. The CDR3 runs 16 residues. Germline V gene sequence: CDR1 SGHTA, CDR2 FQGTGA.

The chain joins TRBV28 to TRBJ2-3; no clear D gene. The V and J ends lost 2 bases and 2 bases respectively, with 2 bases between them. The CDR3 totals 12 residues. Germline CDR1 MDHEN, CDR2 SYDVKM. CDR3 DNA: TGTGCCAGCAGTTTAGACACAGATACGCAGTATTTT. Its translation: CASSLDTDTQYF.

This chain links TRBV5-4 with TRBJ1-4; maybe TRBD1 (6 bases). The V end was cut by 0 bases, the J end by 7 bases, with 7 bases between. Germline CDR1 and CDR2: SGHNT and YYREEE (reference sequence). This CDR3 region has 13 residues. CDR3 sequence: CASSLGTAEKLFF. CDR3 bases: TGTGCCAGCAGCTTGGGGACAGCTGAAAAACTGTTTTTT.

The CDR3 DNA sequence: TGTGCCTGGAGTCCCCCTCGGGACTGGGGGCAGCCCCAGCATTTT. Translation: CAWSPPRDWGQPQHF. The chain combines TRBV30 with TRBJ1-5; D possibly corresponds to TRBD1 (5 bases). The V gene lost 2 bases and the J gene lost 7 bases, with 18 bases spanning the gap. This CDR3 has 15 amino acids. From germline, CDR1 is GTSNPN and CDR2 SVGIG (reference sequence).